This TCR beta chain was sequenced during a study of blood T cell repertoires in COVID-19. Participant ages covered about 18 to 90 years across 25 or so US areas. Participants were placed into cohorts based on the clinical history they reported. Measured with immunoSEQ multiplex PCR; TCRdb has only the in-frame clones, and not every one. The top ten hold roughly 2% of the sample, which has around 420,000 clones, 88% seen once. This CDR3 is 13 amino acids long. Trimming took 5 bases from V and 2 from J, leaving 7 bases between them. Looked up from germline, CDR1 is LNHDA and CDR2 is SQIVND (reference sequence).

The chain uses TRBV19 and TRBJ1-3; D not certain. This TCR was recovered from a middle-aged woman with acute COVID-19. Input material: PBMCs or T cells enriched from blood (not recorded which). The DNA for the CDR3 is TGTGCCAGTAGTCCGACAACTGGAAACACCATATATTTT. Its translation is CASSPTTGNTIYF.